These 5 T cell receptor beta chains originate from one sample sequenced in a study of early T cells in non-severe SARS-CoV-2 infection. Each CDR3 protein gets one entry after TCRdb re-called the 5' RACE reads with MiXCR. Of under 35,000 distinct CDR3 sequences listed, roughly 5.2% are singletons. Input material: whole blood. The receptors stem from an adult who was a healthcare worker with PCR-confirmed SARS-CoV-2 infection or an uninfected control (not recorded which).

This clonotype was seen ten or more times. The chain has TRBV9 and TRBJ1-1; D uncertain. Trimming left V 3 bases short and J 6 bases short, with 9 bases between. This CDR3 spans 12 amino acids. The V gene's germline CDR1 is SGDLS and CDR2 YYNGEE. CDR3 region: CASSADGAEAFF. The CDR3 DNA reads TGTGCCAGCAGCGCAGATGGGGCTGAAGCTTTCTTT.

This clonotype was seen many times. The V gene is TRBV24-1, the J gene TRBJ1-5; possible D gene TRBD1, 6 bases. Germline V gives CDR1 KGHDR, CDR2 SFDVKD. This CDR3 region has 13 residues. Trimming took off 10 bases at V and 0 bases at J, with 9 bases between the two ends. The CDR3 loop reads CATATGSNQPQHF. In DNA form, the CDR3 reads TGTGCCACAGCGACAGGTAGCAATCAGCCCCAGCATTTT.

This clonotype has ten or more counts. The J gene is TRBJ1-1, the V gene TRBV10-2, with D uncertain. Germline V gene sequence: CDR1 WSHSY, CDR2 SAAADI. The CDR3 contains 13 residues. Trimming took 2 bases from V and 3 from J, leaving 7 bases between them. The CDR3 loop is CASSEIRYTEAFF. CDR3 in DNA: TGCGCCAGCAGTGAGATAAGATACACTGAAGCTTTCTTT.

This clonotype was found a few times. V and J are TRBV7-2 and TRBJ2-3, with D unresolved. The CDR3 is 14 residues long. Trimming removed 0 bases from V and 5 bases from J, with 9 bases in between. Germline V gene lookup returns CDR1 SGHTA and CDR2 FQGNSA. The CDR3 spells CASSLADTVDTQYF. The CDR3 nucleotides are TGTGCCAGCAGCTTAGCGGATACAGTAGATACGCAGTATTTT.

This clonotype has a count of ten or more. This sequence joins TRBV20-1 and TRBJ2-1; 11 bases align to TRBD2. After removal of 6 bases from V and 8 bases from J, the junction contained 15 bases not matched to a gene. CDR3 size: 16 residues. Germline CDR1 and CDR2: DFQATT and SNEGSKA (reference sequence). The CDR3 sequence is CSANPLTSGRIDEQFF. CDR3 DNA sequence: TGCAGTGCAAACCCGTTAACTAGCGGGAGAATAGATGAGCAGTTCTTC.